What follows are 25 T cell receptor beta chains derived from one specimen sequenced in a study of early stage breast cancer tumors. The data were produced by immunoSEQ multiplex PCR, yet TCRdb's version contains in-frame clones alone and is incomplete. The top ten clones hold 3.5% of a sample with some 70,000 clones, 79% of them seen once. Sequencing was done on a sample of blood. Receptors were obtained from a person aged 60 to 70 with breast cancer.

The V gene is TRBV13, the J gene TRBJ1-3; D is perhaps TRBD1 (6 bases). Trimming took 1 base from V and 4 from J, leaving 17 bases between them. CDR3 size: 17 residues. Per germline, CDR1 PRHDT and CDR2 FYEKMQ (reference sequence). The CDR3, as DNA: TGTGCCAGCAGCTTAGACCCCATTGGACAGCCAGGAAACACCATATATTTT. Its translation: CASSLDPIGQPGNTIYF.

This clone was seen only once. The chain couples TRBV9 to TRBJ2-5; TRBD1 is a possible D gene (6 bases). The CDR3 has 14 amino acids. Looked up from germline, CDR1 is SGDLS and CDR2 is YYNGEE. Trimming cost V 0 bases and J 2 bases, with 8 bases left between them. The CDR3 here is CASSVGGQQETQYF. DNA for the CDR3: TGTGCCAGCAGCGTAGGGGGACAACAAGAGACCCAGTACTTC.

The chain carries TRBV6-5 and TRBJ1-3, with TRBD1 matching 9 bases. The CDR3 is 15 residues long. The trim removed 0 bases at V and 3 bases at J, leaving 0 bases unmatched. Germline V gene data show CDR1 as MNHEY and CDR2 as SVGAGI. The CDR3 reads CASSYSGQGGNTIYF. The CDR3, as DNA: TGTGCCAGCAGTTACTCGGGACAGGGTGGAAACACCATATATTTT.

This clone came up a few times. The chain links TRBV9 to TRBJ1-6; 9 positions agree with TRBD1. Trimming cost V 4 bases and J 7 bases; bases outside gene matches: 6. The CDR3 extends over 15 amino acids. In germline, CDR1 is SGDLS, CDR2 YYNGEE. The CDR3 sequence is CASSPIGQGNSPLHF. CDR3 DNA: TGTGCCAGCAGCCCCATTGGACAGGGGAATTCACCCCTCCACTTT.

The CDR3 bases are TGTGCCAGCAAGGAGCAGGGGGCCGGCACAGATACGCAGTATTTT. Translation gives CASKEQGAGTDTQYF. This chain connects TRBV2 to TRBJ2-3, with 8 bases lining up with TRBD1. The CDR3 contains 15 residues. With V trimmed by 7 bases and J by 1 base, 7 bases remained unmatched. The germline CDR1 and CDR2 sequences are SNHLY and FYNNEI.

A single count supports this clone. This chain uses TRBV6-1 with TRBJ2-5; TRBD2 might be the D (7 bases). The CDR3 has 15 amino acids. V was clipped by 7 bases and J by 4 bases, with 19 bases between them. Per germline, CDR1 MNHNS and CDR2 SASEGT. CDR3 sequence: CASILPLGGAETQYF. DNA of the CDR3: TGTGCCAGCATTTTACCCCTAGGGGGGGCAGAGACCCAGTACTTC.

V is TRBV7-2 and J is TRBJ2-5, with 8 positions matching TRBD2. The CDR3 sequence is 18 residues long. The V segment lost 3 bases and the J segment 2 bases; nucleotides outside the gene matches: 14. CDR1 is SGHTA and CDR2 is FQGNSA in the germline V gene. CDR3 DNA sequence: TGTGCCAGCAGCTTTGACTATCGGACTAGCATAAGGCAAGAGACCCAGTACTTC. Translating it yields CASSFDYRTSIRQETQYF.

This sequence joins TRBV19 and TRBJ1-1; 7 nucleotides agree with TRBD1. Germline assignment: CDR1 LNHDA and CDR2 SQIVND (reference sequence). CDR3 length: 16 amino acids. With 6 bases clipped from V and 1 base from J, the junction kept 11 bases outside the gene matches. The CDR3 is CASSQSTGAENTEAFF. The CDR3 DNA reads TGTGCCAGTAGCCAAAGTACAGGGGCAGAGAACACTGAAGCTTTCTTT.

The chain employs TRBV11-3 and TRBJ2-1; D is undetermined. Germline V gene data show CDR1 as SGHNT and CDR2 as YENEEA. V dropped 4 bases and J dropped 1 base, with 14 bases sitting between them. The CDR3 runs to 16 residues. Written as DNA, the CDR3 is TGTGCCAGCAGCTCCCGGCGCGTGGATTCCTACAATGAGCAGTTCTTC. This gives the protein CASSSRRVDSYNEQFF.

J is TRBJ2-7 and V is TRBV5-1; TRBD1 is a possible D gene (6 bases). Germline CDR1 is SGHRS and CDR2 is YFSETQ. V gave up 0 bases and J gave up 4 bases, with 14 bases separating them. The CDR3 sequence is 15 residues long. This chain's CDR3 is CASSLATGRPYEQYF. The CDR3, as DNA: TGCGCCAGCAGCTTGGCCACAGGGAGACCATACGAGCAGTACTTC.

The genes are TRBV18 and TRBJ2-7; 9 nucleotides line up with TRBD1. V trimming: 3 bases; J trimming: 3 bases; junction bases outside the gene matches: 3. Germline V gene lookup returns CDR1 KGHSH and CDR2 LQKENI. This CDR3 is built from 14 residues. The chain's CDR3 is CASSPGQGLYEQYF. In nucleotides, the CDR3 is TGTGCCAGCTCACCGGGACAGGGTCTCTACGAGCAGTACTTC.

The rearrangement uses TRBV7-2 and TRBJ2-7; TRBD1 or TRBD2 may be the D gene (5 bases each). Per the germline V gene, CDR1 is SGHTA and CDR2 is FQGNSA. CDR3 length: 15 amino acids. V was trimmed by 4 bases and J by 6 bases, leaving 19 bases between them. CDR3 sequence: CASSSAMGLATEQYF. The DNA for the CDR3 is TGTGCCAGCAGCTCTGCCATGGGGCTAGCAACCGAGCAGTACTTC.

The CDR3 reads CATSRVKHLDFSSGANVLTF. CDR3 nucleotide sequence: TGTGCCACCAGCAGAGTGAAACACCTAGATTTTAGCTCTGGGGCCAACGTCCTGACTTTC. The rearrangement joins TRBV15 to TRBJ2-6; D ambiguous. The germline gives CDR1 LNHNV, CDR2 YYDKDF (reference sequence). V lost 1 base and J 0 bases, leaving 19 bases between the germline ends. The CDR3 consists of 20 residues.

CDR3 sequence: CASSSDGDQPQHF. The DNA for the CDR3 is TGCGCCAGCAGCTCGGACGGCGATCAGCCCCAGCATTTT. The chain joins TRBV5-1 to TRBJ1-5; D gene ambiguous. V was pared by 3 bases and J by 5 bases, with 9 bases between. Germline assignment: CDR1 SGHRS and CDR2 YFSETQ. There are 13 residues in the CDR3.

This clone has a single count. The CDR3 sequence: CATTGRLNEKLFF. The CDR3, as DNA: TGCGCCACTACAGGGAGGCTAAATGAAAAACTGTTTTTT. The rearrangement joins TRBV5-1 to TRBJ1-4, with D possibly being TRBD1 (6 bases). The germline V and J ends were trimmed by 9 bases and 5 bases, with 14 bases remaining between them. Per the germline V gene, CDR1 is SGHRS and CDR2 is YFSETQ. CDR3 length: 13 amino acids.

The CDR3 nucleotides are TGTGCCAGTACCCCGCCCGGGACGGCCGGCAATGAGCAGTTCTTC. Its protein product is CASTPPGTAGNEQFF. This chain joins TRBV19 and TRBJ2-1; D possibly uses TRBD1 or TRBD2 (5 bases each). The CDR3 loop spans 15 amino acids. The V gene lost 7 bases and the J gene lost 6 bases, with 19 bases spanning the gap. Germline V gene data show CDR1 as LNHDA and CDR2 as SQIVND (reference sequence).

The J gene is TRBJ2-1, the V gene TRBV7-2; 14 nucleotides match TRBD2. J gave up 7 bases and V 3 bases, and 14 bases lay outside the gene matches. The CDR3 runs 19 residues. The germline V gene has CDR1 SGHTA and CDR2 FQGNSA. This chain's CDR3 is CASSFSGTSGSWSWNEQFF. The CDR3 DNA sequence: TGTGCCAGCAGCTTCTCCGGGACTAGCGGGAGTTGGAGCTGGAATGAGCAGTTCTTC.

The rearrangement uses TRBV29-1 and TRBJ2-5, with 10 bases that match TRBD2. CDR1 and CDR2 from the germline V gene are SQVTM and ANQGSEA. The CDR3 is 14 residues long. V gave up 5 bases and J gave up 3 bases; unmatched junction bases: 6. This CDR3 is CSVLGLATEETQYF. The CDR3 region has the DNA TGCAGCGTTTTGGGACTAGCGACCGAAGAGACCCAGTACTTC.

The genes are TRBV5-1 and TRBJ1-1; tentatively, D is TRBD1 (5 bases). V lost 0 bases to trimming and J lost 5 bases, with 14 bases between them. In germline, CDR1 is SGHRS, CDR2 YFSETQ. The CDR3 is 15 residues long. In DNA form, the CDR3 reads TGCGCCAGCAGCTTGGGGGGGACGCCAGGGACTGAAGCTTTCTTT. Translating it yields CASSLGGTPGTEAFF.

The chain couples TRBV19 to TRBJ1-4; D call uncertain. V was shortened by 7 bases and J by 8 bases, with 17 bases between the two germline ends. CDR3 length equals 14 residues. Germline values: CDR1 LNHDA, CDR2 SQIVND (reference sequence). The chain's CDR3 is CASTVGSFEEKLFF. DNA of the CDR3: TGTGCCAGTACAGTCGGCAGCTTTGAAGAAAAACTGTTTTTT. Using reference TRBV19 and TRBJ1-4 for the parts outside the CDR3, the full variable domain is DGGITQSPKYLFRKEGQNVTLSCEQNLNHDAMYWYRQDPGQGLRLIYYSQIVNDFQKGDIAEGYSVSREKKESFPLTVTSAQKNPTAFYLCASTVGSFEEKLFFGSGTQLSVL.

V is TRBV5-4 and J is TRBJ2-3, with 8 bases aligning to TRBD1. With V trimmed by 2 bases and J by 2 bases, 4 bases remained unmatched. The CDR3 is 15 residues long. Germline V CDR1 and CDR2: SGHNT, YYREEE (reference sequence). As DNA, the CDR3 is TGTGCCAGCAGCTTAAACAGGGGGAACACAGATACGCAGTATTTT. Translation gives CASSLNRGNTDTQYF.

V is TRBV11-2 and J is TRBJ2-5; the D is unclear. The CDR3 has 15 residues. V was cut by 6 bases and J by 1 base, with 15 bases left in between. Germline V CDR1 and CDR2: SGHAT, FQNNGV. CDR3 sequence (DNA): TGTGCCAGCAGACCACAAAAAGGTTCCCAAGAGACCCAGTACTTC. This translates into CASRPQKGSQETQYF.

The genes are TRBV5-1 and TRBJ2-5; a weak D match, TRBD1 (6 bases). Trimming shortened V by 5 bases and J by 1 base, and 12 bases separated the two germline ends. This CDR3 is 14 amino acids long. Germline values: CDR1 SGHRS, CDR2 YFSETQ. CDR3 protein: CASSPDRPQETQYF. CDR3 DNA: TGCGCCAGCAGTCCTGACAGGCCCCAAGAGACCCAGTACTTC. Full variable domain (remainder filled in from reference TRBV5-1 and TRBJ2-5): KAGVTQTPRYLIKTRGQQVTLSCSPISGHRSVSWYQQTPGQGLQFLFEYFSETQRNKGNFPGRFSGRQFSNSRSEMNVSTLELGDSALYLCASSPDRPQETQYFGPGTRLLVL.

With respect to this clone: The junction departs from germline at one end; a sequencing error may be responsible. The chain couples TRBV28 to TRBJ1-5, with D hard to call. The CDR3 sequence is 13 residues long. Germline loops: CDR1 MDHEN, CDR2 SYDVKM. The DNA for the CDR3 is TGTGCAAGCACGTTAGTTGGCAATCAGCCCCAGCATTTT. This translates into CASTLVGNQPQHF.

This clone was seen a few times. V and J are TRBV19 and TRBJ1-1; 8 positions match TRBD1. With 11 bases clipped from V and 2 bases from J, the junction kept 13 bases outside the gene matches. Germline V lookup: CDR1 LNHDA, CDR2 SQIVND (reference sequence). This CDR3 has 15 residues. This chain's CDR3 is CASRSGQGANTEAFF. CDR3 nucleotide sequence: TGTGCCTCCAGAAGTGGGCAGGGGGCAAACACTGAAGCTTTCTTT.